One T cell receptor (beta chain) is described in this entry. This specimen belongs to a study of blood T cell repertoires in COVID-19. The CDR3 runs to 15 residues. Looked up from germline, CDR1 is MDHEN and CDR2 is SYDVKM. Losses at the gene ends were 4 bases for V and 0 bases for J; bases not matched to a gene: 4. Clones were read by immunoSEQ multiplex PCR, and TCRdb kept only the in-frame ones, dropping some. The sample has roughly 570,000 clones; around nine tenths are singletons. The sequenced sample was peripheral blood. The J gene is TRBJ1-2, the V gene TRBV28; 8 bases are a match to TRBD1. This receptor was obtained from a woman between 45 and 65 years old with COVID-19, enrolled during active disease. The CDR3: CASSSGGDANYGYTF. CDR3 nucleotides: TGTGCCAGCAGTTCAGGGGGCGATGCTAACTATGGCTACACCTTC.